Presented here are 20 T cell receptor beta chains from one specimen sequenced in a study of regulatory T cells in long-lasting Graves disease. As to time point: persistent/refractory GD, antithyroid drugs over 5 years with positive TRAb. With RNA extracted from PBMCs as input, the TCR library was made. Construction of the TCR beta libraries employed iRepertoire HTBI primers in conjunction with Arm-PCR of CDR3 regions. Via MiXCR, TCRdb re-called the multiplex PCR reads, giving one row per CDR3 protein. The sample lists approximately 690,000 distinct CDR3 sequences, about 32% seen once, with roughly 40% in the top ten. Sequencing used peripheral blood mononuclear cells (PBMCs), obtained when the disease was refractory, from a patient treated with antithyroid drugs. Receptors originate from a female donor with Graves disease.

This chain uses TRBV19 with TRBJ1-3, with 8 bases fitting TRBD1. The germline V gene has CDR1 LNHDA and CDR2 SQIVND (reference sequence). J lost 3 bases, V lost 5 bases, and 9 bases had no gene match. The CDR3 runs 16 residues. The CDR3 reads CASSQALQGGGNTIYF. The CDR3 DNA reads TGTGCCAGTAGTCAAGCCCTACAGGGGGGTGGAAACACCATATATTTT.

This clonotype was seen just once. One end of the junction varies from germline; a read error may be responsible. V gene TRBV6-2 or TRBV6-3 combines with J gene TRBJ2-5; D unresolved. Germline V CDR1 and CDR2: MNHEY, SVGEGT. The CDR3 is made up of 16 amino acids. This chain's CDR3 is CASSYSIFGKREAQYF. DNA for the CDR3: TGTGCCAGCAGTTACTCGATTTTTGGAAAGAGAGAGGCCCAGTACTTC.

The chain combines TRBV7-9 with TRBJ1-2; no clear D gene. The CDR3 contains 13 residues. Trimming pared 1 base from V and 8 bases from J, leaving 11 bases between. Germline-derived CDR1 and CDR2 are SEHNR and FQNEAQ (reference sequence). Here the CDR3 DNA reads TGTGCCAGCAGCTTAGTTACCCCTGAGGGCTACACCTTC. It encodes CASSLVTPEGYTF.

The table lists this clonotype with a count of one. V gene TRBV27 combines with J gene TRBJ1-1; D might be TRBD1 (6 bases). With 1 base removed from V and 5 bases from J, the gap between germline ends came to 20 bases. The CDR3 extends over 17 amino acids. CDR1 MNHEY and CDR2 SMNVEV come from the germline V gene (reference sequence). This CDR3 reads CASSLYGVITGQTEAFF. CDR3 coding DNA: TGTGCCAGCAGTTTATACGGCGTAATAACAGGGCAAACTGAAGCTTTCTTT.

Many counts were recorded for this clonotype. As DNA, the CDR3 is TGTGCCAGCAGACGGGCAGGTGGGGCTGGCTACACCTTC. The encoded protein is CASRRAGGAGYTF. This rearrangement joins TRBV12-3 or TRBV12-4 to TRBJ1-2, with a possible D match to TRBD1 (5 bases). The CDR3 totals 13 residues. Trimming cost V 6 bases and J 7 bases, with 15 bases left between them.

This clonotype has at least ten counts. The rearrangement joins TRBV2 to TRBJ2-5; TRBD2 might be the D (6 bases). The CDR3 loop spans 16 amino acids. The V gene lost 3 bases and the J gene lost 2 bases, with 16 bases spanning the gap. The germline V gene has CDR1 SNHLY and CDR2 FYNNEI. CDR3 protein: CASSDLVGRGQETQYF. DNA of the CDR3: TGTGCCAGCAGTGACCTCGTCGGGAGAGGGCAAGAGACCCAGTACTTC.

This clonotype appeared a few times. The chain uses TRBV12-3 or TRBV12-4 and TRBJ2-7; D perhaps matches TRBD2 (7 bases). The CDR3 has 14 residues. Trimming left V 6 bases short and J 5 bases short, with 17 bases between. In nucleotides, the CDR3 is TGTGCCAGCAGCCTAACGGGGGGCGGCCACGAGCAGTACTTC. Translation: CASSLTGGGHEQYF.

This clonotype has ten or more counts. The chain carries TRBV28 and TRBJ1-1; TRBD1 might be the D (5 bases). CDR3 length: 15 amino acids. Trimming removed 5 bases from V and 0 bases from J, with 13 bases in between. Germline CDR1 is MDHEN and CDR2 is SYDVKM. CDR3 DNA sequence: TGTGCCAGCAGTCCCATAGGGGAAATGAACACTGAAGCTTTCTTT. Its translation: CASSPIGEMNTEAFF. Based on the CDR3 plus reference TRBV28 and TRBJ1-1, the full variable domain is DVKVTQSSRYLVKRTGEKVFLECVQDMDHENMFWYRQDPGLGLRLIYFSYDVKMKEKGDIPEGYSVSREKKERFSLILESASTNQTSMYLCASSPIGEMNTEAFFGQGTRLTVV.

This clonotype turned up a few times. V usage is TRBV6-1 and J usage is TRBJ2-7, with a weak D call TRBD1 (5 bases). Trimming removed 8 bases from V and 3 bases from J, with 11 bases in between. The CDR3 has 12 amino acids. The V gene's germline CDR1 is MNHNS and CDR2 SASEGT. CDR3 in DNA: TGTGCCAGCTGCCGACAGAGCTACGAGCAGTACTTC. It translates to CASCRQSYEQYF.

Many counts were recorded for this clonotype. V gene TRBV3-1 combines with J gene TRBJ1-5; D not certain. This CDR3 has 14 amino acids. Germline V gives CDR1 LGHDT, CDR2 YNNKEL (reference sequence). The ends were cut back, 0 bases at V and 0 bases at J, with 3 bases in the middle. The CDR3 sequence is CASSQEGSNQPQHF. CDR3 DNA: TGTGCCAGCAGCCAAGAAGGTAGCAATCAGCCCCAGCATTTT.

This clonotype turned up a few times. The rearrangement joins TRBV7-9 to TRBJ1-6; 7 nucleotides agree with TRBD1. In germline, CDR1 is SEHNR, CDR2 FQNEAQ (reference sequence). The junction had 8 bases not matched to a gene; V was cut back by 5 bases and J by 10 bases. There are 14 residues in the CDR3. The CDR3 DNA is TGTGCCAGCAGCCAGACAGGGTCGGGATCACCCCTCCACTTT. Its protein is CASSQTGSGSPLHF. Using reference TRBV7-9 and TRBJ1-6 for the parts outside the CDR3, the full variable domain is DTGVSQNPRHKITKRGQNVTFRCDPISEHNRLYWYRQTLGQGPEFLTYFQNEAQLEKSRLLSDRFSAERPKGSFSTLEIQRTEQGDSAMYLCASSQTGSGSPLHFGNGTRLTVT.

The V gene is TRBV2, the J gene TRBJ1-1; D is uncertain. The germline V gene has CDR1 SNHLY and CDR2 FYNNEI. This CDR3 has 15 residues. Trimming shortened V by 5 bases and J by 0 bases, and 13 bases separated the two germline ends. CDR3 in amino acids: CASSHREGVNTEAFF. The CDR3 bases are TGTGCCAGCAGTCACCGGGAGGGTGTGAACACTGAAGCTTTCTTT. The entire variable domain, with the rest obtained from reference TRBV2 and TRBJ1-1, is as follows: EPEVTQTPSHQVTQMGQEVILRCVPISNHLYFYWYRQILGQKVEFLVSFYNNEISEKSEIFDDQFSVERPDGSNFTLKIRSTKLEDSAMYFCASSHREGVNTEAFFGQGTRLTVV.

This clonotype was observed many times. The chain is built from TRBV12-3 or TRBV12-4 and TRBJ1-4, with D uncertain. This CDR3 has 13 amino acids. V was clipped by 3 bases and J by 6 bases, with 8 bases between them. Here the CDR3 reads CASSFKAHEKLFF. The CDR3 nucleotides are TGTGCCAGCAGTTTTAAGGCGCATGAAAAACTGTTTTTT.

For the CDR3, the DNA is TGTGCCAGCAGCTTAGACTGGGGCATCGAGACCCAGTACTTC. As protein: CASSLDWGIETQYF. The chain has TRBV11-2 and TRBJ2-5; the D gene is possibly TRBD1 (5 bases). Germline V gene lookup returns CDR1 SGHAT and CDR2 FQNNGV. V lost 0 bases, J lost 5 bases, and 10 bases lay in between. There are 14 residues in the CDR3.

This clonotype occurred a few times. J is TRBJ2-7 and V is TRBV7-3; 8 positions agree with TRBD1. With 2 bases clipped from V and 5 bases from J, the junction kept 8 bases outside the gene matches. The germline V gene has CDR1 SGHTA and CDR2 FQGTGA. The CDR3 sequence is 15 residues long. The CDR3 sequence: CASSLFAQGVHEQYF. The CDR3, as DNA: TGTGCCAGCAGCTTATTTGCACAGGGGGTCCACGAGCAGTACTTC. Full variable domain (remainder filled in from reference TRBV7-3 and TRBJ2-7): GAGVSQTPSNKVTEKGKYVELRCDPISGHTALYWYRQSLGQGPEFLIYFQGTGAADDSGLPNDRFFAVRPEGSVSTLKIQRTERGDSAVYLCASSLFAQGVHEQYFGPGTRLTVT.

This clonotype was seen ten or more times. The V gene is TRBV15, the J gene TRBJ1-1; D possibly corresponds to TRBD1 (5 bases). CDR1 LNHNV and CDR2 YYDKDF come from the germline V gene (reference sequence). The CDR3 runs to 13 residues. V shed 5 bases and J shed 3 bases, with 10 bases lying between them. This chain's CDR3 is CATSRRGDTEAFF. The CDR3 DNA follows: TGTGCCACCAGCCGCCGAGGGGACACTGAAGCTTTCTTT.

This clonotype turned up a few times. J is TRBJ2-4 and V is TRBV5-1; 13 bases fit TRBD2. J was trimmed by 2 bases and V by 4 bases; bases with no gene match: 3. The CDR3 sequence is 16 residues long. Germline CDR1 SGHRS, CDR2 YFSETQ. CDR3 region: CASSGGTSGTKNIQYF. CDR3 in DNA: TGCGCCAGCAGCGGGGGGACTAGCGGGACCAAAAACATTCAGTACTTC.

J is TRBJ1-1 and V is TRBV6-1; weak D call: TRBD1 (5 bases). This CDR3 spans 12 amino acids. Trimming took off 4 bases at V and 7 bases at J, with 10 bases between the two ends. Per germline, CDR1 MNHNS and CDR2 SASEGT. CDR3 region: CASSAWGVEAFF. CDR3 DNA: TGTGCCAGCAGTGCTTGGGGGGTTGAAGCTTTCTTT.

Here the CDR3 DNA reads TGTGCCAGCAGGAAATTCTCCGGGACAGGGGGGGACACCATATATTTT. It translates to CASRKFSGTGGDTIYF. The chain employs TRBV12-3 or TRBV12-4 and TRBJ1-3; 11 bases agree with TRBD1. The CDR3 consists of 16 residues. V was pared by 6 bases and J by 8 bases, with 12 bases of the junction left unmatched.

The CDR3 coding sequence is TGTGCCAGCAGTTCGCGGGTCCCGCCATACTATGGCTACACCTTC. It is translated as CASSSRVPPYYGYTF. The gene calls are TRBV27 and TRBJ1-2, with D unclear. The CDR3 is made up of 15 amino acids. The V and J ends lost 4 bases and 3 bases respectively, with 15 bases between them. CDR1 and CDR2 from the germline V gene are MNHEY and SMNVEV (reference sequence).